This TCR beta chain derives from a study of blood T cell repertoires in COVID-19. In the study overall: COVID-19 samples collected from the United States, Italy and Spain covered acute and convalescent phases.

Assignment of participants to cohorts was predicated upon participant-reported clinical history. CDR1 is MNHEY and CDR2 is SVGAGI in the germline V gene. With 9 bases clipped from V and 4 bases from J, the junction kept 7 bases outside the gene matches. The CDR3 contains 14 residues. TCRdb's table, derived via immunoSEQ multiplex PCR, lists solely in-frame clones and lacks some. The sample holds fewer than 250,000 clones, roughly 89% seen once. The clonotype originates from a man aged 25 to 40 who had been exposed to COVID-19. The chain employs TRBV6-5 and TRBJ1-2; 11 nucleotides agree with TRBD1. The sequenced sample was PBMCs or T cells enriched from blood (not recorded which). CDR3 in amino acids: CASTRDRGTYGYTF. The CDR3 bases are TGTGCCAGTACCCGGGACAGGGGGACCTATGGCTACACCTTC.